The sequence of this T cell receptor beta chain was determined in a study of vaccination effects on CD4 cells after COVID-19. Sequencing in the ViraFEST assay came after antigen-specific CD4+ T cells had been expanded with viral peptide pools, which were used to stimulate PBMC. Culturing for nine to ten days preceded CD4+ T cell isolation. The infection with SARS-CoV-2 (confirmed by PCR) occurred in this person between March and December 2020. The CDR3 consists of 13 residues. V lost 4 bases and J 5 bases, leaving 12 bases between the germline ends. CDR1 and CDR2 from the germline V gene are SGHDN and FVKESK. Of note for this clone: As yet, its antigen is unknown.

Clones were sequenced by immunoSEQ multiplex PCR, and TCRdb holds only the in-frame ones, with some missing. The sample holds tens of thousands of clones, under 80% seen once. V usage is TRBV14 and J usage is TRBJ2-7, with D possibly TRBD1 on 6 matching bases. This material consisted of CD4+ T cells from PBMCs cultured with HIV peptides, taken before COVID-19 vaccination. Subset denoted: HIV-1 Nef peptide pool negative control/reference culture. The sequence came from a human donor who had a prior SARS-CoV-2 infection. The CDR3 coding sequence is TGTGCCAGCAGCCCACGAACAGGGAACGAGCAGTACTTC. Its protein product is CASSPRTGNEQYF.